This entry is about one T cell receptor beta chain. As yet, its antigen is unknown. At one boundary the junction diverges from the germline segment, which might be a read error. The CDR3 runs 14 residues. Germline CDR1 SNHLY, CDR2 FYNNEI. The sample comes from a study of shared clonotypes between healthy human individuals. Study-wide points: Approximately 4.9% of naive CD4 clonotypes were shared across a few donors. An effect of sequencing depth on clonotype sharing among donors was expected.

Researchers divided each subset's genomic DNA evenly across several immunoSEQ plates. TCRdb's copy holds only in-frame clones and misses some; the assay was immunoSEQ multiplex PCR. The data show a few million clones, almost 96% seen once. The V gene is TRBV2, the J gene TRBJ1-1; TRBD1 matches at 9 bases. The origin of this receptor is a young man in good health. What was sequenced was naive CD4+ T cells sorted from blood. Subset of the sample: CD45RA+ positively selected. In nucleotides, the CDR3 is TGCCCCAACGGACAGGGGCGACGTGACACTGAAGCTTTCTTT. It translates to CPNGQGRRDTEAFF.